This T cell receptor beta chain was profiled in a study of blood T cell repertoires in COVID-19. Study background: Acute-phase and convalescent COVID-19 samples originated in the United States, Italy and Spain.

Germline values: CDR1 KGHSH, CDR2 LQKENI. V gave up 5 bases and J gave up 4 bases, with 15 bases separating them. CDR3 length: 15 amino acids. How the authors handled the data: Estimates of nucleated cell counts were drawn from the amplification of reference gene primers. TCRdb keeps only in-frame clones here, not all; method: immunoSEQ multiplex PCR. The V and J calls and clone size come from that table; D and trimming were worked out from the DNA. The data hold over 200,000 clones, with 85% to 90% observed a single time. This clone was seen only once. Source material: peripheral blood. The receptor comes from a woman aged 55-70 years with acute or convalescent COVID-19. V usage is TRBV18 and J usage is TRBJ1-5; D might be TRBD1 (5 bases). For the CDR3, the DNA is TGTGCCAGCTCAGGTACGGACACCTCAAATCAGCCCCAGCATTTT. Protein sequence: CASSGTDTSNQPQHF. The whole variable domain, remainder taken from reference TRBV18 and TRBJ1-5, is NAGVMQNPRHLVRRRGQEARLRCSPMKGHSHVYWYRQLPEEGLKFMVYLQKENIIDESGMPKERFSAEFPKEGPSILRIQQVVRGDSAAYFCASSGTDTSNQPQHFGDGTRLSIL.